Listed below are T cell receptor beta chains from one sample, sequenced in a study of chemoradiotherapy in HPV16-positive cancers. Here immunoSEQ multiplex PCR was the method, and the copy in TCRdb shows in-frame clones only, minus some. The sample includes over 5,000 clones, 70% to 85% of them seen just once. This material consisted of tumor tissue, taken from a patient who underwent chemoradiotherapy. These receptors all come from a human donor with HPV-associated anogenital cancer. Each CDR3 is given with its conserved first and last residue. A D gene is named only where the DNA matches it firmly. Where a row states a size, it is once, few, many or the class of an expanded clone; other rows omit it.

clone_size,v_call,j_call,d_call,cdr3_nt,cdr3_aa
.,TRBV13,TRBJ2-7,TRBD1,TGTGCCAGCAGCGTCAACCGGGACAGGGAACACGAGCAGTACTTC,CASSVNRDREHEQYF
.,TRBV6-5,TRBJ2-2,.,TGTGCCAGCAGTTACGACAGCGGCACCGGGGAGCTGTTTTTT,CASSYDSGTGELFF
once,TRBV5-6,TRBJ2-7,.,TGTGCCAGCAGCAAGGGACCTTTTGCCTACGAGCAGTACTTC,CASSKGPFAYEQYF
.,TRBV6-1,TRBJ2-7,.,TGTGCCAGCAGCCAATCCCAGGGGTCCTACGAGCAGTACTTC,CASSQSQGSYEQYF
.,TRBV7-9,TRBJ1-1,TRBD1,TGTGCCAGCAGCCCCGGGACAGGGGAAATTAAGGGTTTCTTT,CASSPGTGEIKGFF
.,TRBV11-1,TRBJ2-1,.,TGTGCCAGCAGCGCGACAGGTTCGGAGTTCTTC,CASSATGSEFF
.,TRBV7-8,TRBJ2-4,.,TGTGCCAGCAGCTTACTTAGGGAAGGGTCTCTAGCCAAAAACATTCAGTACTTC,CASSLLREGSLAKNIQYF
.,TRBV10-3,TRBJ2-7,TRBD1,TGTGCCATCAGGGTACAGGGGGCTATCCACGAGCAGTACTTC,CAIRVQGAIHEQYF
.,TRBV6-1,TRBJ2-7,.,TGTGCCAGCAGTGAAAAGGACGGGAGCTCCTACGAGCAGTACTTC,CASSEKDGSSYEQYF
.,TRBV30,TRBJ2-1,.,TGTGCCTGGAGTCCGGGACTGTACAATGAGCAGTTCTTC,CAWSPGLYNEQFF
.,TRBV6-6,TRBJ1-2,.,TGTGCCAGCAGTAGAAAGACCTATGGCTACACCTTC,CASSRKTYGYTF
.,TRBV11-1,TRBJ2-1,.,TGTGCCAGCAGCTTAGATACGACGGAGAAGTTCTTC,CASSLDTTEKFF
.,TRBV29-1,TRBJ2-3,.,TGCAGCACTACCGGGGGCGCGGGAGTGGCAGATACGCAGTATTTT,CSTTGGAGVADTQYF
once,TRBV18,TRBJ2-2,TRBD1,TGTGCCAGCTCACCTCCGGGACAGGGTTACACCGGGGAGCTGTTTTTT,CASSPPGQGYTGELFF
.,TRBV28,TRBJ2-7,TRBD2,TGTGCCAGCAGTTTGGGGAAAGCGGGGCGCCAGGCGAAGCAGTACTTC,CASSLGKAGRQAKQYF
.,TRBV18,TRBJ2-1,.,TGTGCCAGCTCACCAGGGGTTGGTGTATGGGTCTTC,CASSPGVGVWVF
.,TRBV11-2,TRBJ2-1,.,TGTGCCAGCAGCCCTCAGCGGGAGCAGTTCTTC,CASSPQREQFF
.,TRBV4-1,TRBJ2-1,.,TGCGCCAGCAGCCAAGGGGTTGGGGGGTACAATGAGCAGTTCTTC,CASSQGVGGYNEQFF
.,TRBV4-1,TRBJ2-5,TRBD2,TGCGCCAGCAGCCAAGGGACTAGCGGCCAAGAGACCCAGTACTTC,CASSQGTSGQETQYF
large,TRBV11-2,TRBJ2-1,.,TGTGCCAGCAGCTTAGTAGGAGGGAGCGCCTTGGGTGAGCAGTTCTTC,CASSLVGGSALGEQFF
.,TRBV5-6,TRBJ2-4,.,TGTGCCAGCAGCTTATTAGCAGAGCAAGCCAAAAACATTCAGTACTTC,CASSLLAEQAKNIQYF
.,TRBV2,TRBJ2-7,TRBD2,TGTGCCAGCAGTAGTAGCGGGGCCTACGAGCAGTACTTC,CASSSSGAYEQYF
.,TRBV6-6,TRBJ2-1,TRBD2,TGTGCCAGCAGTGACCCGGGACTAGGGGTGGGTGAGCAGTTCTTC,CASSDPGLGVGEQFF
.,TRBV2,TRBJ1-5,TRBD1,TGTGCCAGCACTTACGACAGGGGAGACAATCAGCCCCAGCATTTT,CASTYDRGDNQPQHF
large,TRBV11-2,TRBJ1-6,TRBD1,TGTGCCAGCAGCTTAGGGCCCAGGGGGTCGGTGTCACCCCTCCACTTT,CASSLGPRGSVSPLHF
.,TRBV11-3,TRBJ2-2,.,TGTGCCAGCAGCTTACGAGGGCCCGCCGGGGAGCTGTTTTTT,CASSLRGPAGELFF
.,TRBV7-9,TRBJ2-7,.,TGTGCCAGCAGCTTAAGTTCTAAGGACTACGAGCAGTACTTC,CASSLSSKDYEQYF
.,TRBV20-1,TRBJ1-4,.,TGCAGTGCTGTACTGGGGGAAAAACTGTTTTTT,CSAVLGEKLFF
once,TRBV5-5,TRBJ1-1,.,TGTGCCAGCAGCTTGGAAGGGAACACTGAAGCTTTCTTT,CASSLEGNTEAFF
.,TRBV21-1,TRBJ2-1,.,TGTGCCAGCAGCAAAGCGGGTTCGGGGGGGGAGGGCCGGAGTGAGCAGTTCTTC,CASSKAGSGGEGRSEQFF
.,TRBV6-6,TRBJ2-2,.,TGTGCCAGCAGGGGGTCGAACACCGGGGAGCTGTTTTTT,CASRGSNTGELFF
.,TRBV7-9,TRBJ1-1,.,TGTGCCAGCACCTTCGAATGGGCGGACACTGAAGCTTTCTTT,CASTFEWADTEAFF
.,TRBV18,TRBJ2-2,.,TGTGCCAGCTCGCCGGGTCTCCCCGGGGAGCTGTTTTTT,CASSPGLPGELFF
.,TRBV7-2,TRBJ2-7,.,TGTGCCAGCAGCCGGACCATCTACTACGAGCAGTACTTC,CASSRTIYYEQYF
.,TRBV9,TRBJ2-1,.,TGTGCCAGCAGCGTGGGGACTGAGTACAATGAGCAGTTCTTC,CASSVGTEYNEQFF
.,TRBV7-3,TRBJ1-1,.,TGTGCCAGCAGCCTCAACGGGAGGGACACTGAAGCTTTCTTT,CASSLNGRDTEAFF
.,TRBV27,TRBJ1-1,TRBD1,TGTGCCAGCAGTGCCCGGACAGGGTTGAACACTGAAGCTTTCTTT,CASSARTGLNTEAFF
.,TRBV11-2,TRBJ2-7,.,TGTGCCAGCAGCTTAATTGGACCCCCACTGGGGGAGCAGTACTTC,CASSLIGPPLGEQYF
.,TRBV7-3,TRBJ2-3,TRBD2,TGTGCCAGCAGCTCAGCGGGGGCCACAGATACGCAGTATTTT,CASSSAGATDTQYF
.,TRBV11-3,TRBJ1-2,TRBD1,TGTGCCAGCAGCTTAAAAGGGGACAGGGGGTCCTCAAATGGCTACACCTTC,CASSLKGDRGSSNGYTF
once,TRBV9,TRBJ2-5,.,TGTGCCAGCAGCGTAGGAGGATGGAGGCTCCAAGAGACCCAGTACTTC,CASSVGGWRLQETQYF
.,TRBV18,TRBJ2-1,.,TGTGCCAGCTCACCCGTCCCAGATCGGGAGCAGTTCTTC,CASSPVPDREQFF
.,TRBV30,TRBJ2-7,.,TGTGCCTGGAGTGAGGACGAGCAGTACTTC,CAWSEDEQYF
.,TRBV10-3,TRBJ2-1,TRBD1,TGTGCCACCATTTCTCGGGACAGGGGCTACAATGAGCAGTTCTTC,CATISRDRGYNEQFF
few,TRBV4-2,TRBJ2-7,TRBD1,TGTGCCAGCAGCCCAATCCTCGGGACAGGGTCCCACGAGCAGTACTTC,CASSPILGTGSHEQYF
once,TRBV4-2,TRBJ2-7,TRBD2,TGTGCCAGCAGCCCAACTAGCGGGGGGGCCTACGAGCAGTACTTC,CASSPTSGGAYEQYF
.,TRBV2,TRBJ1-1,TRBD1,TGTGCCAGCAGTAAGAGGGACAGGAGTGAAGCTTTCTTT,CASSKRDRSEAFF
.,TRBV5-1,TRBJ2-3,.,TGCGCCAGCAGCCTCAGAACCGGGGCAGGGAGCGCAGATACGCAGTATTTT,CASSLRTGAGSADTQYF
.,TRBV19,TRBJ1-6,.,TGTGCCAGTAGAAGGAGCTCCTATAATTCACCCCTCCACTTT,CASRRSSYNSPLHF